Listed here is a single T cell receptor beta chain. What it binds is unknown. As to time point: after dendritic cell vaccination, including at tumor progression/relapse. PBMC were collected before vaccination, two weeks after the third vaccination, and at progression. The PCR used 60 V beta and 13 J beta primers. TCRdb's table, derived via immunoSEQ multiplex PCR, lists solely in-frame clones and lacks some. The data show some 99,000 clones, less than 90% seen once. The sample is drawn from a study of glioma-infiltrating T cells after dendritic cell vaccination. General study results and limits: Estimated pretreatment TIL content predicted outcome after dendritic cell vaccination.

CDR1 SGHRS and CDR2 YFSETQ come from the germline V gene. V lost 5 bases to trimming and J lost 0 bases; unmatched junction nucleotides: 7. This CDR3 has 17 residues. The rearrangement uses TRBV5-1 and TRBJ2-1, with 11 nucleotides matching TRBD2. This specimen consisted of blood, obtained after dendritic cell vaccination. The clonotype originates from a human donor with glioblastoma. In DNA form, the CDR3 reads TGCGCCAGCAGGACTAGCGGGATCTCGAGCTCCTACAATGAGCAGTTCTTC. This encodes CASRTSGISSSYNEQFF. The full variable domain, in which reference TRBV5-1 and TRBJ2-1 provide the parts outside the CDR3, is KAGVTQTPRYLIKTRGQQVTLSCSPISGHRSVSWYQQTPGQGLQFLFEYFSETQRNKGNFPGRFSGRQFSNSRSEMNVSTLELGDSALYLCASRTSGISSSYNEQFFGPGTRLTVL.